The TCR beta chain under discussion was sequenced for a study of T-cell memory formation after mild COVID-19. Remarks on this clonotype: Its antigen is not known.

General study results and limits: Nothing showed for sure that second-wave clones peaking on day 37 were SARS-CoV-2 specific.

Each CDR3 protein gets one entry after TCRdb re-called the 5' RACE reads with MiXCR. The sample yields under 450,000 distinct CDR3 sequences, about 15% seen once. Losses at the gene ends were 2 bases for V and 5 bases for J; bases not matched to a gene: 14. CDR1 is MGHRA and CDR2 is YSYEKL in the germline V gene. This CDR3 is built from 20 residues. The TCR sequence derives from a man between 18 and 35 years old who had mild COVID-19 (a few samples of this study predate the infection). Cell type and time point are not known. This chain joins TRBV4-1 and TRBJ2-5, with TRBD2 identical over 16 bases. The sequenced sample was PBMCs or a T cell subset sorted from them (not recorded which). Here the CDR3 reads CASSQWTGTSGGARRETQYF. The DNA for the CDR3 is TGCGCCAGCAGCCAATGGACCGGGACTAGCGGGGGGGCTCGCCGGGAGACCCAGTACTTC.